Listed here are 15 T cell receptor beta chains from one sample, sequenced in a study of blood T cell repertoires in COVID-19. The table came from immunoSEQ multiplex PCR; TCRdb's copy has only in-frame clones and leaves some out. Of over 150,000 clones in the sample, 94% were seen once. Sequencing used peripheral blood. The source of these receptors is a man aged 25-45 years with COVID-19, enrolled during active disease.

The rearrangement joins TRBV7-9 to TRBJ2-1, with D possibly matching TRBD1 (7 bases). The germline V gene encodes CDR1 SEHNR and CDR2 FQNEAQ (reference sequence). Between the trimmed V and J ends, which lost 1 base and 5 bases, there was a span of 15 bases. This CDR3 comprises 16 residues. The chain's CDR3 is CASSLVSGGSHNEQFF. The DNA of the CDR3 is TGTGCCAGCAGCTTAGTCTCAGGGGGGAGCCACAATGAGCAGTTCTTC.

This sequence joins TRBV12-3 or TRBV12-4 and TRBJ1-2; maybe TRBD1 (6 bases). The CDR3 extends over 13 amino acids. Trimming shortened V by 5 bases and J by 5 bases, and 12 bases separated the two germline ends. The CDR3 DNA reads TGTGCCAGCAGTCCGACAGGCATGTATGGCTACACCTTC. The encoded protein is CASSPTGMYGYTF.

The chain uses TRBV3-1 (or the pseudogene TRBV3-2) and TRBJ1-6; 8 nucleotides align to TRBD1. This CDR3 is built from 16 residues. Looked up from germline, CDR1 is LGHDT and CDR2 is YNNKEL (reference sequence). Trimming at V came to 3 bases and at J to 5 bases, leaving 6 bases not matched to a gene. This chain's CDR3 is CASSHAGTGNNSPLHF. The CDR3 DNA follows: TGTGCCAGCAGCCATGCCGGGACAGGAAATAATTCACCCCTCCACTTT.

The genes are TRBV9 and TRBJ1-6; 12 bases map to TRBD1. CDR3 length: 16 amino acids. After removal of 3 bases from V and 8 bases from J, the junction contained 6 bases not matched to a gene. Germline CDR1 and CDR2: SGDLS and YYNGEE. In DNA, the CDR3 is TGTGCCAGCAGCGGGGGGACAGGGGGCAGAGATTCACCCCTCCACTTT. Translating gives CASSGGTGGRDSPLHF.

The rearrangement uses TRBV7-3 and TRBJ2-2; 9 positions match TRBD2. The trim removed 5 bases at V and 4 bases at J, leaving 11 bases unmatched. Germline values: CDR1 SGHTA, CDR2 FQGTGA. This CDR3 contains 17 residues. The CDR3 loop reads CASSPNVAGVGTGELFF. For the CDR3, the DNA is TGTGCCAGCAGCCCCAACGTAGCGGGGGTTGGCACCGGGGAGCTGTTTTTT.

CDR3 loop: CAWNRQGPTNEKLFF. CDR3 sequence (DNA): TGTGCCTGGAATCGACAGGGACCAACTAATGAAAAACTGTTTTTT. The chain uses TRBV30 and TRBJ1-4; 7 nucleotides match TRBD1. The CDR3 runs 15 residues. Germline values: CDR1 GTSNPN, CDR2 SVGIG (reference sequence). V shed 4 bases and J 0 bases; nucleotides not matched to a gene: 5. The whole variable domain, filled in from reference TRBV30 and TRBJ1-4, reads SQTIHQWPATLVQPVGSPLSLECTVEGTSNPNLYWYRQAAGRGLQLLFYSVGIGQISSEVPQNLSASRPQDRQFILSSKKLLLSDSGFYLCAWNRQGPTNEKLFFGSGTQLSVL.

This clone was detected once. CDR3 protein: CASSYTRQGREAFF. Here the CDR3 DNA reads TGTGCCAGCAGTTATACACGACAGGGCCGCGAAGCTTTCTTT. The V and J genes are TRBV6-5 and TRBJ1-1, with 7 bases lining up with TRBD1. The CDR3 is 14 amino acids. J lost 8 bases, V lost 3 bases, and 9 bases had no gene match. Per germline, CDR1 MNHEY and CDR2 SVGAGI.

The chain recombines TRBV7-2 with TRBJ1-5; D gene unclear. Germline loops: CDR1 SGHTA, CDR2 FQGNSA. V lost 4 bases, J lost 7 bases, and 11 bases lay in between. The CDR3 runs to 13 residues. The CDR3 region is CASSSTVGQPQHF. The DNA for the CDR3 is TGTGCCAGCAGCTCAACCGTCGGGCAGCCCCAGCATTTT.

As DNA, the CDR3 is TGTGCCAGCAGCCAAACCCCCAGAAATGGCTACACCTTC. This gives the protein CASSQTPRNGYTF. This sequence joins TRBV14 and TRBJ1-2; D is undetermined. Per germline, CDR1 SGHDN and CDR2 FVKESK. V was pared by 2 bases and J by 6 bases, with 10 bases between. CDR3 size: 13 residues.

The chain recombines TRBV29-1 with TRBJ1-1; maybe TRBD1 (6 bases). In germline, CDR1 is SQVTM, CDR2 ANQGSEA. This CDR3 region has 13 residues. V lost 4 bases and J 1 base, leaving 10 bases between the germline ends. CDR3 loop: CSVVGRGNTEAFF. The CDR3 DNA reads as TGCAGCGTTGTTGGCAGGGGGAACACTGAAGCTTTCTTT.

This sequence joins TRBV27 and TRBJ2-6; 10 positions match TRBD1. Per germline, CDR1 MNHEY and CDR2 SMNVEV (reference sequence). The CDR3 is 18 residues long. V trimming: 5 bases; J trimming: 0 bases; junction bases outside the gene matches: 7. The CDR3 spells CASSPRQGASSGANVLTF. The CDR3 DNA is TGTGCCAGCAGTCCCCGACAGGGGGCAAGCTCTGGGGCCAACGTCCTGACTTTC.

This clone came up once. This chain uses TRBV3-1 (or the pseudogene TRBV3-2) with TRBJ1-1; 9 bases match TRBD1. This CDR3 is 14 amino acids long. J was trimmed by 11 bases and V by 5 bases; bases with no gene match: 12. Germline V gene data show CDR1 as LGHDT and CDR2 as YNNKEL (reference sequence). The CDR3 DNA sequence: TGTGCCAGCAGCTCACCGGGACAGGGACTTTGGGCTTTCTTT. As protein: CASSSPGQGLWAFF.

The chain recombines TRBV5-6 with TRBJ1-2; the D gene is possibly TRBD1 (6 bases). V was clipped by 0 bases and J by 4 bases, with 10 bases between them. CDR1 SGHDT and CDR2 YYEEEE come from the germline V gene. This CDR3 region has 14 residues. CDR3 DNA sequence: TGTGCCAGCAGCTTGGTTGGGGGCCTCTATGGCTACACCTTC. Translated, it gives CASSLVGGLYGYTF.

The rearrangement uses TRBV19 and TRBJ1-5; D is unresolved. Between the trimmed V and J ends, which lost 3 bases and 5 bases, there was a span of 5 bases. The CDR3 loop spans 12 amino acids. Germline lookup yields CDR1 LNHDA and CDR2 SQIVND (reference sequence). The CDR3 DNA sequence: TGTGCCAGTAGTATTTCGGATCAGCCCCAGCATTTT. This translates into CASSISDQPQHF.

This chain links TRBV7-9 with TRBJ1-4, with a weak D call TRBD1 (6 bases). The germline gives CDR1 SEHNR, CDR2 FQNEAQ (reference sequence). Trimming left V 4 bases short and J 6 bases short, with 9 bases between. This CDR3 has 13 amino acids. The CDR3 region is CASSYREHEKLFF. CDR3 nucleotide sequence: TGTGCCAGCAGCTACAGGGAGCATGAAAAACTGTTTTTT.